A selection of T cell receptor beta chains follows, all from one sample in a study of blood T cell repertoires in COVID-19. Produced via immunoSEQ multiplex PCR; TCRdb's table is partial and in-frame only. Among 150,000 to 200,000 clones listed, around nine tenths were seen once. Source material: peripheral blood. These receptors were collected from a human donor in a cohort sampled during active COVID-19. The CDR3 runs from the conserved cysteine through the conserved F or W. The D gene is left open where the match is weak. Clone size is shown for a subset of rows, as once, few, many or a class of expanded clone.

TGTGCCAGCAGCCAAAGGGGGTCGAGGAAGGTCACAGATACGCAGTATTTT,CASSQRGSRKVTDTQYF,NA,TRBJ2-3,TRBV3-1/TRBV3-2,NA
TGTGCCAGCAGCCCGGGACTGGCGGCAGGAAATGAGCAGTTCTTC,CASSPGLAAGNEQFF,NA,TRBJ2-1,TRBV9,NA
TGCGCCAGCAGCTGGGCTAGCGGGGGGGCCACAGATACGCAGTATTTT,CASSWASGGATDTQYF,TRBD2,TRBJ2-3,TRBV5-1,NA
TGTGCCAGCAGCGTAGGGGGAACAGGCTCCCTCTATGGCTACACCTTC,CASSVGGTGSLYGYTF,NA,TRBJ1-2,TRBV9,NA
TGTGCCAGTAGTGCAGGGACTAGCACAGATACGCAGTATTTT,CASSAGTSTDTQYF,NA,TRBJ2-3,TRBV19,NA
TGCGCCAGCAGTTCAAGGACACAAACCTATGGCTACACCTTC,CASSSRTQTYGYTF,NA,TRBJ1-2,TRBV10-2,NA
TGTGCCAGCAGTCTATATCCCGGGGACTCCAAGTCTTCACCCCTCCACTTT,CASSLYPGDSKSSPLHF,NA,TRBJ1-6,TRBV27,NA
TGTGCCAGCAGCGTAGGGGGACTAGCGGGAACCAATGAGCAGTTCTTC,CASSVGGLAGTNEQFF,TRBD2,TRBJ2-1,TRBV9,NA
TGTGCCAGAAGCTGCAAAGTCCGGGACTCACCGCTTGGGGAGCAGTTCTTC,CARSCKVRDSPLGEQFF,NA,TRBJ2-1,TRBV5-3,few
TGTGCCAGCAGTTTCTCCTCGGGACAGGGGAGCAATCAGCCCCAGCATTTT,CASSFSSGQGSNQPQHF,TRBD1,TRBJ1-5,TRBV27,once
TGTGCCAGCAGCTCCCGGACAGGGGAGAATTCACCCCTCCACTTT,CASSSRTGENSPLHF,TRBD1,TRBJ1-6,TRBV7-9,NA
TGTGCCAGCAGTCGGGGGACCCCCTACAATGAGCAGTTCTTC,CASSRGTPYNEQFF,NA,TRBJ2-1,TRBV6-2/TRBV6-3,NA
TGCGCCAGCAGCCTGAGCGGTCCAAGCTCTGGAAACACCATATATTTT,CASSLSGPSSGNTIYF,NA,TRBJ1-3,TRBV4-1,NA
TGCGCCAGCAGCCAAATTTCCGGGACTAGCGGGAGGGGGGGTTCCGAGCAGTACTTC,CASSQISGTSGRGGSEQYF,TRBD2,TRBJ2-7,TRBV4-3,NA
TGTGCCAGCAGTTACATGGGACAGGGATACTTC,CASSYMGQGYF,TRBD1,TRBJ2-7,TRBV6-5,once
TGTGCCAGAAGCTTTACAGGGGGGATGCTTGACGAGCAGTACTTC,CARSFTGGMLDEQYF,TRBD1,TRBJ2-7,TRBV5-3,NA
TGCGCCAGCAGCCAAGAAGACAGGCATCAGCCCCAGCATTTT,CASSQEDRHQPQHF,NA,TRBJ1-5,TRBV4-1,NA
TGTGCCAGCAGCGTAGTCAGCGGGCATTACAATGAGCAGTTCTTC,CASSVVSGHYNEQFF,NA,TRBJ2-1,TRBV9,NA
TGTGCCAGCAGTTTATTTGGCGTCGGGGGGAAAGAGACCCAGTACTTC,CASSLFGVGGKETQYF,TRBD2,TRBJ2-5,TRBV28,NA
TGTGCCATCAGTGATGGGGAACGGGGTGGCTACACCTTC,CAISDGERGGYTF,NA,TRBJ1-2,TRBV10-3,NA
TGTGCCAGCACCCGAGACAGAGAAGGGTACACCGGGGAGCTGTTTTTT,CASTRDREGYTGELFF,NA,TRBJ2-2,TRBV27,NA
TGTGCCATCAGTGCCCCACCACAGGGGTACACAGATACGCAGTATTTT,CAISAPPQGYTDTQYF,TRBD1,TRBJ2-3,TRBV10-3,NA
TGTGCCAGCAGCCCCGCGGTCCTCTATGGCTACACCTTC,CASSPAVLYGYTF,NA,TRBJ1-2,TRBV3-1/TRBV3-2,NA
TGTGCCAGCAGCTTAGCTGTTAGCGGGGGGGCCTTAGGTTACAATGAGCAGTTCTTC,CASSLAVSGGALGYNEQFF,TRBD2,TRBJ2-1,TRBV7-6,NA
TGTGCCAGCAGTACCAGGACAGGGGCCTACGAGCAGTACTTC,CASSTRTGAYEQYF,TRBD1,TRBJ2-7,TRBV28,NA
TGTGCCAGCAGCGTAGAAGTCAGGGGCTACGAGCAGTACTTC,CASSVEVRGYEQYF,NA,TRBJ2-7,TRBV9,NA
TGTGCCAGCAGCTTAGAGCCTAGCGCGTCCTACGAGCAGTACTTC,CASSLEPSASYEQYF,NA,TRBJ2-7,TRBV7-2,NA
TGTGCCAGCAGCTCAGGGACAGGGGATTCCTACAATGAGCAGTTCTTC,CASSSGTGDSYNEQFF,TRBD1,TRBJ2-1,TRBV7-2,NA
TGTGCCAGCAGCTTAACAGGGGATCGTAACTATGGCTACACCTTC,CASSLTGDRNYGYTF,TRBD1,TRBJ1-2,TRBV7-6,NA
TGCGCCAGCAGCCAAGCTAGCGGGGGTACCTACGAGCAGTACTTC,CASSQASGGTYEQYF,TRBD2,TRBJ2-7,TRBV4-3,NA
TGTGCCAGCAGTCTCACCCTAGCGGGAGTCTTTTCAGCCTACAATGAGCAGTTCTTC,CASSLTLAGVFSAYNEQFF,TRBD2,TRBJ2-1,TRBV27,NA
TGCGCCAGCAGCCTCGCCCTGACGGCGGGTGGTGAGACCCAGTACTTC,CASSLALTAGGETQYF,NA,TRBJ2-5,TRBV4-3,NA
TGTGCCAGCAGCTTCACGACAGGGATGAACACTGAAGCTTTCTTT,CASSFTTGMNTEAFF,TRBD1,TRBJ1-1,TRBV5-6,few
TGTGCCAGCAGCGACAGGGGTTCTGGAAACACCATATATTTT,CASSDRGSGNTIYF,TRBD1,TRBJ1-3,TRBV25-1,NA
TGTGCTAGTGGTTTCCGGGACAGGGTCTTTACGCAGTATTTT,CASGFRDRVFTQYF,TRBD1,TRBJ2-3,TRBV12-5,NA
TGCGCCAGCAGTGAGGAGGGGGCCTTTAGGTACAATGAGCAGTTCTTC,CASSEEGAFRYNEQFF,TRBD1,TRBJ2-1,TRBV10-2,NA
TGTGCCAGCAGCTTGGGGGACAGGGGCAACGAGCAGTACTTC,CASSLGDRGNEQYF,TRBD1,TRBJ2-7,TRBV5-4,NA
TGTGCCAGCAGTGGGCCAGCTGAAGCTTTCTTT,CASSGPAEAFF,NA,TRBJ1-1,TRBV25-1,NA
TGTGCCAGCTCTCCGGGACAGGTCCCCTCCGGGGAGCTGTTTTTT,CASSPGQVPSGELFF,TRBD1,TRBJ2-2,TRBV9,NA
TGTGCCAGCAGCCGGATGACAGTCTATGGCTACACCTTC,CASSRMTVYGYTF,NA,TRBJ1-2,TRBV7-2,NA
TGCGCCAGCAGTGGACAGGGGGACGAGACCCAGTACTTC,CASSGQGDETQYF,TRBD1,TRBJ2-5,TRBV10-1,NA
TGTGCCATCAGTGAGTCTAGCGGCCCCACCGGGGAGCTGTTTTTT,CAISESSGPTGELFF,NA,TRBJ2-2,TRBV10-3,NA
TGTGCCAGCAGTCCGTCAGGGGGCGCCCCGTACTTC,CASSPSGGAPYF,TRBD1,TRBJ2-7,TRBV12-3/TRBV12-4,once
TGTGCCAGCAGCGTAGGTAGCGGGACCGTCACAGATACGCAGTATTTT,CASSVGSGTVTDTQYF,TRBD2,TRBJ2-3,TRBV9,once
TGTGCCAGCAGTCCTCGGACAGTCAACACTGAAGCTTTCTTT,CASSPRTVNTEAFF,NA,TRBJ1-1,TRBV28,few
TGTGCCAGCAGTTACCTCCCAGATAACTATGGCTACACCTTC,CASSYLPDNYGYTF,NA,TRBJ1-2,TRBV6-2/TRBV6-3,NA
TGTGCCAGCAACGCCTGGACAAGCGCGAACACCGGGGAGCTGTTTTTT,CASNAWTSANTGELFF,NA,TRBJ2-2,TRBV2,few
TGTGCCAGCAGCCACGAAGGACTAGCGACCCAGTACTTC,CASSHEGLATQYF,TRBD2,TRBJ2-5,TRBV3-1/TRBV3-2,once
TGCAGCGTTGAAGGGGCCGGGGCCCAGTACTTC,CSVEGAGAQYF,NA,TRBJ2-5,TRBV29-1,once
TGTGCCAGCAGCTTAGTCGGCACAGATACGCAGTATTTT,CASSLVGTDTQYF,NA,TRBJ2-3,TRBV7-2,NA
TGTGCCAGCAGCCTCGAACCACAGTTGGAGGGCAATCAGCCCCAGCATTTT,CASSLEPQLEGNQPQHF,NA,TRBJ1-5,TRBV7-6,NA
TGCGCCAGCAGGGTCCAGGGAACAACTAACTATGGCTACACCTTC,CASRVQGTTNYGYTF,NA,TRBJ1-2,TRBV5-1,NA
TGTGCCAGCAGCCCAGCGGGGGGGCGTTTCGGAGAGCAGTTCTTC,CASSPAGGRFGEQFF,TRBD2,TRBJ2-1,TRBV6-4,NA
TGTGCCAGCAGCCAGACTAGCGGGGGGGCAAGGGAGCAGTTCTTC,CASSQTSGGAREQFF,TRBD2,TRBJ2-1,TRBV3-1/TRBV3-2,NA
TGTGCCAGCAGCCGGGAGGTTTCCGAGCAGTACTTC,CASSREVSEQYF,TRBD2,TRBJ2-7,TRBV6-5,NA
TGTGCCAGTAGTGGACAGGGGGCGCGAAATGGCTACACCTTC,CASSGQGARNGYTF,TRBD1,TRBJ1-2,TRBV19,NA
TGTGCCACCAGTGATTTGTCAAGGAGACAGGGACACTACGAGCAGTACTTC,CATSDLSRRQGHYEQYF,TRBD1,TRBJ2-7,TRBV24-1,NA